This TCR beta chain was found in a study of tumor-infiltrating lymphocytes in primary liver carcinoma (TCRdb year 2017). Context from the whole study: Surgical resection was performed in China between 2015 and 2016 on five or six patients with histopathologically diagnosed primary liver carcinoma. Reproducibility between technical replicate repertoires was high, with correlation coefficients above 0.95 and mean shared-clone rates about 0.9. TCRbeta repertoire sequencing covered 35 or so specimens from 5 patients: roughly 25 tumor regions, 5 adjacent noncancerous liver tissues and 5 peripheral blood samples. Of the five patients (three men and two women, aged 30 to 69 years), four had hepatocellular carcinoma and one had combined HCC and intrahepatic cholangiocarcinoma. Each sample produced roughly 3.65 to 7.13 million productive TCRbeta reads, and read depth showed no significant difference between tissue types. The five patients had tumors of stage T1-T3 N0M0, with maximum diameters ranging from roughly 4.2 to 11 cm. For each liver tumor, the study sampled five regions along with adjacent normal tissue and blood, and applied TCRbeta repertoire sequencing, expression microarrays and whole-exome sequencing.

Blood RNA was extracted from unsorted whole blood with TRIzol reagent; germline DNA came from the DNeasy Blood & Tissue kit. Chronic HBV infection was present in the patients, and the patients were treatment-naive at sampling. Before surgery, roughly 4 milliliters of peripheral blood were drawn into K2EDTA tubes. The table lists this clonotype with many counts. The specificity of this receptor is unknown. Base qualities were left out, and no much larger clone turns up one base away. General study outcomes and caveats: With just a few patients in the study, the authors point out that the findings should be validated in a larger study. The top 250 clones accounted for a significantly greater share of the repertoire in tumors than in blood (p = 0.039). Repertoire overlap was found to be higher between tumor regions (mean around 36%) than between tumor-adjacent (about 17%) or tumor-blood (about 14%) pairs, consistent with antigen-driven expansion. Only the TCR beta chain was sequenced, so true repertoire diversity is likely underestimated because unpaired alpha chains were not captured. Since the samples were bulk and unsorted, there was no way to compare CD4+ and CD8+ T cell repertoires.

A constant-region primer and ProtoScript II reverse transcriptase were used to reverse-transcribe TCRbeta-specific cDNA from around 540 ng total RNA. Construction of the TCRbeta libraries relied on three nested rounds of multiplex PCR, following a slightly modified ARM-PCR procedure. Multiplex TRBV1-TRBV30 forward primers and a Cbeta reverse primer were used in the first two PCR rounds, each of which was run for approximately 9 cycles. Sample barcodes and Illumina adapters were attached in a final 25-cycle PCR using Deep VentR polymerase. Before sequencing, amplicons of 200-500 bp were gel-purified using a QIAquick gel extraction kit. An Illumina HiSeq 2500 was used to sequence the TCRbeta amplicons, generating 250-bp paired-end reads. Concerning the study's data processing: Quality trimming of reads was performed with Trimmomatic v0.33, and paired reads were merged with FLASH v1.2.11 so that full CDR3 sequences could be recovered. MiGEC v1.2.1b assigned V, D and J germline segments to the rearranged TCRbeta sequences. Clonotype statistics, along with Shannon-Wiener diversity indices, were calculated using VDJtools v1.0.0. To cut down on sampling bias, every analysis after diversity analysis relied on just the 250 most abundant clonotypes from each sample. TCRdb passed the public sequencing reads through fastp at Q25 and MiXCR, retaining productive beta sequences. Entries that share a CDR3 protein sequence are merged under the most common genes and DNA. The V and J calls here are based on TCRdb, not the publication. This sample lists under 200,000 distinct CDR3 sequences; around 60% were detected once. Roughly 7% of the sample comes from the top ten.

V and J lose 5 bases and 2 bases, and a span of 10 bases separates them. The CDR3 numbers 13 residues from cysteine through phenylalanine. CDR3 DNA is the only sequence kept; it has 39 bases, read in frame from the first base. The germline V gene yields WSHSY for CDR1 and SAAADI for CDR2. This TCR derives from an older woman with primary liver carcinoma and hepatitis B virus infection. Material for sequencing was peripheral blood. The V and J genes are TRBV10-2 and TRBJ2-7, and TRBD2 may be the D gene, going by 6 matching bases. The CDR3 reads CASSPGLTYEQYF. The nucleotide sequence reads as follows: TGCGCCAGCAGTCCGGGACTCACCTACGAGCAGTACTTC.